The source of this TCR beta chain is a study of blood T cell repertoires in COVID-19. Study-wide context: T cells, B-cell-depleted T cells, or PBMCs supplied cDNA or gDNA.

Original data processing: It was from reference gene primer amplification that nucleated cell counts were estimated. The assay was immunoSEQ multiplex PCR, and TCRdb's table has in-frame clones only and misses some. That table is the source of V, J and clone size, and D and trimming were worked out from the DNA. The sample contains roughly 190,000 clones, about 86% of which appear only once. The receptor's source is a human donor with acute or convalescent COVID-19. The donor label of this sample is uncertain. Material: peripheral blood.

The CDR3 DNA reads TGTGCCAGCAGCCTAGAACAGGACGGGAACACTGAAGCTTTCTTT. Translated, it gives CASSLEQDGNTEAFF. V gene TRBV3-1 (or the pseudogene TRBV3-2) combines with J gene TRBJ1-1; the D gene is possibly TRBD1 (5 bases). V lost 4 bases to trimming and J lost 1 base, with 13 bases between them. This CDR3 contains 15 residues. The germline V gene encodes CDR1 LGHDT and CDR2 YNNKEL (reference sequence).